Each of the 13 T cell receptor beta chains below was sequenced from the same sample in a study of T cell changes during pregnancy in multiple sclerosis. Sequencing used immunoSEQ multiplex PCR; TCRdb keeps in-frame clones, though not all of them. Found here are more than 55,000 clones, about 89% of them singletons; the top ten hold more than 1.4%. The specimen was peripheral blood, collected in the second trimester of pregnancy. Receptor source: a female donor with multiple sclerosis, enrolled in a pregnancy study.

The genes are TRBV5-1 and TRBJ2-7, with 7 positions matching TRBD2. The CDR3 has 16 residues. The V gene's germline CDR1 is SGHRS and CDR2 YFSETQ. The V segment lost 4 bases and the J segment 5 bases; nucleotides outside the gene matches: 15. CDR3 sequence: CASSSWGGWRKDEQYF. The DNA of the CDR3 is TGCGCCAGCAGCAGTTGGGGGGGTTGGAGGAAGGACGAGCAGTACTTC. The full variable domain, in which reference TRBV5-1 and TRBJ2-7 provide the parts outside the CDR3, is KAGVTQTPRYLIKTRGQQVTLSCSPISGHRSVSWYQQTPGQGLQFLFEYFSETQRNKGNFPGRFSGRQFSNSRSEMNVSTLELGDSALYLCASSSWGGWRKDEQYFGPGTRLTVT.

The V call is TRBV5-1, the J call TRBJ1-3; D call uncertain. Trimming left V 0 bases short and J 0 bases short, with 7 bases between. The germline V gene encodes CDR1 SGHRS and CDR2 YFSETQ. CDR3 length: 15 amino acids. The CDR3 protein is CASSLAGDSGNTIYF. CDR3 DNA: TGCGCCAGCAGCTTGGCAGGCGACTCTGGAAACACCATATATTTT.

The CDR3 DNA reads as TGTGCCAGCAGCCCCCGGGGGGCGGCCGGGGAGCTGTTTTTT. Translated, it gives CASSPRGAAGELFF. The rearrangement uses TRBV6-5 and TRBJ2-2; tentative D call: TRBD2 (7 bases). The ends were cut back, 6 bases at V and 6 bases at J, with 14 bases in the middle. CDR3 length equals 14 residues. CDR1 MNHEY and CDR2 SVGAGI come from the germline V gene.

The CDR3 DNA sequence: TGTGCCAGCTCATCCCGCGGGGAAGAGACCCAGTACTTC. It encodes CASSSRGEETQYF. The V call is TRBV18, the J call TRBJ2-5; weak D call: TRBD2 (6 bases). The CDR3 has 13 residues. V was clipped by 5 bases and J by 3 bases, with 10 bases between them. Germline CDR1 reads KGHSH; CDR2 reads LQKENI.

The CDR3 loop reads CASSLTGGQGGSPLHF. For the CDR3, the DNA is TGTGCCAGCAGCTTAACAGGTGGACAGGGAGGTTCACCCCTCCACTTT. This rearrangement joins TRBV7-3 to TRBJ1-6, with 8 bases identical to TRBD1. Trimming removed 0 bases from V and 9 bases from J; junction bases left unmatched: 7. The CDR3 is made up of 16 amino acids. The germline V gene has CDR1 SGHTA and CDR2 FQGTGA.

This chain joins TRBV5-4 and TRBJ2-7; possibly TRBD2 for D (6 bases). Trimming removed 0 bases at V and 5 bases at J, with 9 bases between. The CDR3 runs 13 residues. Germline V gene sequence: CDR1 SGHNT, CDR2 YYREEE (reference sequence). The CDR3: CASSLGGENEQYF. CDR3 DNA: TGTGCCAGCAGCTTGGGGGGGGAGAACGAGCAGTACTTC.

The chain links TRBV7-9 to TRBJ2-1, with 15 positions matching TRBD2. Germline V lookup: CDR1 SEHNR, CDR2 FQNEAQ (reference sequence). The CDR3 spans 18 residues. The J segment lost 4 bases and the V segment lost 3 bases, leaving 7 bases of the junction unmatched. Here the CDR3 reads CASSFRTSGREGYNEQFF. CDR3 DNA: TGTGCCAGCAGCTTCCGGACTAGCGGGAGGGAGGGGTACAATGAGCAGTTCTTC.

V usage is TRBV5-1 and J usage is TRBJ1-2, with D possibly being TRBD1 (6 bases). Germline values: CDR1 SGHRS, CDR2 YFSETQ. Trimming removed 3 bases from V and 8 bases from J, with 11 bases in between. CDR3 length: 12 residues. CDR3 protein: CASSSSGEGYTF. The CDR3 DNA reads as TGCGCCAGCAGCTCCTCAGGGGAAGGCTACACCTTC.

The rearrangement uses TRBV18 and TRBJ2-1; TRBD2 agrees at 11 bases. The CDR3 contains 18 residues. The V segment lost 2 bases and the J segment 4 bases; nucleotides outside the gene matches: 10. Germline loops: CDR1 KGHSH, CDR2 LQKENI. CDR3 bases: TGTGCCAGCTCACCATATACCGCCACTAGCGGGGGTTACAATGAGCAGTTCTTC. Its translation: CASSPYTATSGGYNEQFF.

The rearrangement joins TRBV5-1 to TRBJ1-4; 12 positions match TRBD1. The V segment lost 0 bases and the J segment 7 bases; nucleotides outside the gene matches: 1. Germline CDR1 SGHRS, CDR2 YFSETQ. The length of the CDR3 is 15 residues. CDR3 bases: TGCGCCAGCAGCTTGGGGGACAGGGGGCTTGAAAAACTGTTTTTT. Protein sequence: CASSLGDRGLEKLFF.

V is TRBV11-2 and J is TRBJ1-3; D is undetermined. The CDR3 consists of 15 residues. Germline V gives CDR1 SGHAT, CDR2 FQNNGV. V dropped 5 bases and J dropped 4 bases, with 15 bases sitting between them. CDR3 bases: TGTGCCAGCAGCCGATTAATTACTAAGGGAAACACCATATATTTT. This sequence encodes CASSRLITKGNTIYF.

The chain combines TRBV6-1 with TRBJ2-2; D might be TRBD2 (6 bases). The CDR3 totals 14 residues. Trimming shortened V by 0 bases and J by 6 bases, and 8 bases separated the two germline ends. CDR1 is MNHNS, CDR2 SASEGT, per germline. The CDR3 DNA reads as TGTGCCAGCAGTGAAGCGCGGGGCCCCGGGGAGCTGTTTTTT. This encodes CASSEARGPGELFF.

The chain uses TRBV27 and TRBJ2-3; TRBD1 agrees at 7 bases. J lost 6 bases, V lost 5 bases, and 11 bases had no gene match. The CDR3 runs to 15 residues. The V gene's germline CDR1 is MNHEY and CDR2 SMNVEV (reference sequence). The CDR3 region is CASSLRTGTQDTQYF. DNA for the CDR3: TGTGCCAGCAGTCTGCGGACAGGAACTCAGGATACGCAGTATTTT.